The source of this T cell receptor beta chain is a study of blood T cells in healthy people across ages. Looked up from germline, CDR1 is MDHEN and CDR2 is SYDVKM. The CDR3 extends over 14 amino acids. To note about this clonotype: Its target is unknown.

Study observations and caveats: In long-lived donors, naive CD4+ cell counts and diversity exceeded those of aged donors.

A sample-barcoded 5' primer and a J-beta primer mix were used in a second PCR of roughly 7 to 11 cycles. TCRdb used MiXCR to reprocess the 5' RACE reads, holding one entry per CDR3 protein. The sample contains about 830,000 distinct CDR3 sequences, 55% to 65% of which appear only once. Input material: blood. The sequence derives from a young man in good health. The gene calls are TRBV28 and TRBJ2-5; possibly TRBD1 for D (5 bases). The J call is uncertain, as TRBJ2-7 better fits the DNA end. For the CDR3, the DNA is TGTGCCAGCAGTTTCACGGACACGGGCTACGAGCAGTACTTC. The encoded protein is CASSFTDTGYEQYF.